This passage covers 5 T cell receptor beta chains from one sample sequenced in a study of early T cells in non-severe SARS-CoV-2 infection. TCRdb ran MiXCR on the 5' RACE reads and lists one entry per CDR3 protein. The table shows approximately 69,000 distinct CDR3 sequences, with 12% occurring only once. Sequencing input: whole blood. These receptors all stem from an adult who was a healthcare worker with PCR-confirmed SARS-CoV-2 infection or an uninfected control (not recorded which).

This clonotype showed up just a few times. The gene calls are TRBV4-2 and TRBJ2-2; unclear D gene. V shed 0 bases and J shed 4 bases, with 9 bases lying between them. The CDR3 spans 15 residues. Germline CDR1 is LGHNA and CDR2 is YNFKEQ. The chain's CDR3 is CASSQDPHSTGELFF. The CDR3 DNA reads TGTGCCAGCAGCCAAGATCCCCACTCCACCGGGGAGCTGTTTTTT.

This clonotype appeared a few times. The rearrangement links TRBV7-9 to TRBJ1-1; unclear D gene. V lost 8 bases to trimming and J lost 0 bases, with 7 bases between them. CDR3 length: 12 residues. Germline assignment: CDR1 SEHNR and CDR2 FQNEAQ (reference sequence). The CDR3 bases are TGTGCCAGCCGGAAAATGAACACTGAAGCTTTCTTT. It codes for CASRKMNTEAFF. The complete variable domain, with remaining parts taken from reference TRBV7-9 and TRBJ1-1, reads DTGVSQNPRHKITKRGQNVTFRCDPISEHNRLYWYRQTLGQGPEFLTYFQNEAQLEKSRLLSDRFSAERPKGSFSTLEIQRTEQGDSAMYLCASRKMNTEAFFGQGTRLTVV.

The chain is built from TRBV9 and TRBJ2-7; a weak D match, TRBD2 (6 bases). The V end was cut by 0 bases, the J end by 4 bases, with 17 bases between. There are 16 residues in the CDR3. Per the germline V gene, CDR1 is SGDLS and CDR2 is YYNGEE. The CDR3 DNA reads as TGTGCCAGCAGCGTAGACTTTACTAGCACGCTGTACGAGCAGTACTTC. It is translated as CASSVDFTSTLYEQYF. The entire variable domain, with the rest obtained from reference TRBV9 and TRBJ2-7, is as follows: DSGVTQTPKHLITATGQRVTLRCSPRSGDLSVYWYQQSLDQGLQFLIQYYNGEERAKGNILERFSAQQFPDLHSELNLSSLELGDSALYFCASSVDFTSTLYEQYFGPGTRLTVT.

CDR3 in amino acids: CASVREGSTDTQYF. The CDR3 DNA is TGTGCCAGCGTCAGAGAGGGGAGCACAGATACGCAGTATTTT. The chain is built from TRBV6-1 and TRBJ2-3; the D call may be TRBD1 or TRBD2 (5 bases each). Per the germline V gene, CDR1 is MNHNS and CDR2 is SASEGT. The CDR3 extends over 14 amino acids. The V end was cut by 8 bases, the J end by 0 bases, with 12 bases between.

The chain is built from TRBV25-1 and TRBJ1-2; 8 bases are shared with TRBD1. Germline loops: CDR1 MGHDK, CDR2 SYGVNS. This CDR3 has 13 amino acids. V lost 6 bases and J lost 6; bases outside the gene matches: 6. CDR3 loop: CASSGDRSDGYTF. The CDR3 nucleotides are TGTGCCAGCAGCGGGGACAGGTCCGATGGCTACACCTTC.